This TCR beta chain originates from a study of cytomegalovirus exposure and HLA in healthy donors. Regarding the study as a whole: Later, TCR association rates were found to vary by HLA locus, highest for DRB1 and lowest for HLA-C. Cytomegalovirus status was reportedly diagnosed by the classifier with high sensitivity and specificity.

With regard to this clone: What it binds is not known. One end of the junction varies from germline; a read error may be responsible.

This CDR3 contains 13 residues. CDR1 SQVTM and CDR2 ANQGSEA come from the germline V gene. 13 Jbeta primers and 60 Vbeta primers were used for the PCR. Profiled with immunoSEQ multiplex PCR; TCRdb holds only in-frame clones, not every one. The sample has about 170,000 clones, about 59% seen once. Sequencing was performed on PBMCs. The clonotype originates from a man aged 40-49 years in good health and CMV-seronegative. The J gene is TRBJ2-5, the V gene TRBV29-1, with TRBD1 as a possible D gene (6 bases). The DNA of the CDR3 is TGCAGCGTTAAGGACAGCTACCAAGAGACCCGGTACTTC. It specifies CSVKDSYQETRYF.